These 5 T cell receptor beta chains originate from one sample sequenced in a study of blood T cells in healthy people across ages. A second PCR of roughly 6 to 12 cycles used a sample-barcoded 5' primer and a J-beta primer mix. TCRdb reprocessed the 5' RACE reads with MiXCR, giving one entry per CDR3 protein. The sample lists some 710,000 distinct CDR3 sequences, roughly 46% occurring once. The sequenced sample consisted of blood. The receptors originated from a man older than 75 in good health.

The chain combines TRBV11-2 with TRBJ2-7; 10 nucleotides line up with TRBD2. The CDR3 is 17 residues long. Germline values: CDR1 SGHAT, CDR2 FQNNGV. J was trimmed by 3 bases and V by 1 base; bases with no gene match: 9. The CDR3 DNA sequence: TGTGCCAGCAGCTTAGGACTAGCGGGCATGATCCGCTACGAGCAGTACTTC. Translated, it gives CASSLGLAGMIRYEQYF.

The genes are TRBV9 and TRBJ2-5; 8 nucleotides agree with TRBD2. The CDR3 sequence is 12 residues long. Germline V gives CDR1 SGDLS, CDR2 YYNGEE. The ends lost 10 bases at V and 6 bases at J; junction bases unmatched: 8. CDR3 residues: CAVGGGPKTQYF. CDR3 coding DNA: TGTGCCGTCGGGGGGGGACCGAAGACCCAGTACTTC.

This clonotype was recorded a few times. V usage is TRBV5-8 and J usage is TRBJ2-1, with unresolved D. Germline values: CDR1 SGHTS, CDR2 YDEGEE. The CDR3 runs to 15 residues. With 0 bases removed from V and 2 bases from J, the gap between germline ends came to 9 bases. CDR3: CASSLAMDPYNEQFF. The CDR3 nucleotides read TGTGCCAGCAGCTTGGCGATGGATCCCTACAATGAGCAGTTCTTC.

V gene TRBV11-1 combines with J gene TRBJ2-3; D gene unclear. The germline V gene encodes CDR1 SGHAT and CDR2 FQDESV (reference sequence). V dropped 0 bases and J dropped 2 bases, with 15 bases sitting between them. The CDR3 is 17 residues long. The CDR3 DNA is TGTGCCAGCAGCTTAGCGCGTACAAGCAGGATCACAGATACGCAGTATTTT. Residues: CASSLARTSRITDTQYF.

CDR3: CASSYNRELREQYF. The CDR3 DNA reads as TGTGCCAGCAGTTATAACAGGGAGTTACGCGAGCAGTACTTC. The rearrangement uses TRBV6-2 or TRBV6-3 and TRBJ2-7, with D possibly TRBD1 on 6 matching bases. The V end was cut by 3 bases, the J end by 6 bases, with 15 bases between. This CDR3 contains 14 residues. From germline, CDR1 is MNHEY and CDR2 SVGEGT.